Here is one T cell receptor (beta chain) with its context. This specimen belongs to a study of shared clonotypes between healthy human individuals. Deep was the level used in running the assay. The table came from immunoSEQ multiplex PCR; TCRdb's copy has only in-frame clones and leaves some out. The table has about 600,000 clones, about 97% seen once; the top ten hold about 0.06%. The sequence was collected from a woman aged 25 to 39 in good health. The sequenced sample was naive CD4+ T cells sorted from blood. Subset: CD45RA+ positively selected.

The CDR3 DNA is TGTGCCATCAGTGAGTTTGGGGTAGATAACAATCAGCCCCAGCATTTT. Amino acid sequence: CAISEFGVDNNQPQHF. The chain recombines TRBV10-3 with TRBJ1-5; D gene ambiguous. Trimming pared 1 base from V and 3 bases from J, leaving 13 bases between. The germline gives CDR1 ENHRY, CDR2 SYGVKD. The CDR3 runs 16 residues.